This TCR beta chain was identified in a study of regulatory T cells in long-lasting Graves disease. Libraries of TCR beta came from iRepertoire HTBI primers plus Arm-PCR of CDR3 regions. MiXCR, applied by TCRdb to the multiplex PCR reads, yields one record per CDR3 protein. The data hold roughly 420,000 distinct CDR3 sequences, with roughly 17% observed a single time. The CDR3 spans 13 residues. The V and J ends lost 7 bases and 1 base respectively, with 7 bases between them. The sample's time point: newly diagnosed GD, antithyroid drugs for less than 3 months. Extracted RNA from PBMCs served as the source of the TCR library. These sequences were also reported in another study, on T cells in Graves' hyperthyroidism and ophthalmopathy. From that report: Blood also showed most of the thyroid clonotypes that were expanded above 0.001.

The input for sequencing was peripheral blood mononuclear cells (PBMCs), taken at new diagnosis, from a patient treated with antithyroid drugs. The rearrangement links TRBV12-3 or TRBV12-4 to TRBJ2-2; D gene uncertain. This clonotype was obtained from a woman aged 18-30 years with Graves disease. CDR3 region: CASTPGNTGELFF. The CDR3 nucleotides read TGTGCCAGCACCCCCGGGAACACCGGGGAGCTGTTTTTT.